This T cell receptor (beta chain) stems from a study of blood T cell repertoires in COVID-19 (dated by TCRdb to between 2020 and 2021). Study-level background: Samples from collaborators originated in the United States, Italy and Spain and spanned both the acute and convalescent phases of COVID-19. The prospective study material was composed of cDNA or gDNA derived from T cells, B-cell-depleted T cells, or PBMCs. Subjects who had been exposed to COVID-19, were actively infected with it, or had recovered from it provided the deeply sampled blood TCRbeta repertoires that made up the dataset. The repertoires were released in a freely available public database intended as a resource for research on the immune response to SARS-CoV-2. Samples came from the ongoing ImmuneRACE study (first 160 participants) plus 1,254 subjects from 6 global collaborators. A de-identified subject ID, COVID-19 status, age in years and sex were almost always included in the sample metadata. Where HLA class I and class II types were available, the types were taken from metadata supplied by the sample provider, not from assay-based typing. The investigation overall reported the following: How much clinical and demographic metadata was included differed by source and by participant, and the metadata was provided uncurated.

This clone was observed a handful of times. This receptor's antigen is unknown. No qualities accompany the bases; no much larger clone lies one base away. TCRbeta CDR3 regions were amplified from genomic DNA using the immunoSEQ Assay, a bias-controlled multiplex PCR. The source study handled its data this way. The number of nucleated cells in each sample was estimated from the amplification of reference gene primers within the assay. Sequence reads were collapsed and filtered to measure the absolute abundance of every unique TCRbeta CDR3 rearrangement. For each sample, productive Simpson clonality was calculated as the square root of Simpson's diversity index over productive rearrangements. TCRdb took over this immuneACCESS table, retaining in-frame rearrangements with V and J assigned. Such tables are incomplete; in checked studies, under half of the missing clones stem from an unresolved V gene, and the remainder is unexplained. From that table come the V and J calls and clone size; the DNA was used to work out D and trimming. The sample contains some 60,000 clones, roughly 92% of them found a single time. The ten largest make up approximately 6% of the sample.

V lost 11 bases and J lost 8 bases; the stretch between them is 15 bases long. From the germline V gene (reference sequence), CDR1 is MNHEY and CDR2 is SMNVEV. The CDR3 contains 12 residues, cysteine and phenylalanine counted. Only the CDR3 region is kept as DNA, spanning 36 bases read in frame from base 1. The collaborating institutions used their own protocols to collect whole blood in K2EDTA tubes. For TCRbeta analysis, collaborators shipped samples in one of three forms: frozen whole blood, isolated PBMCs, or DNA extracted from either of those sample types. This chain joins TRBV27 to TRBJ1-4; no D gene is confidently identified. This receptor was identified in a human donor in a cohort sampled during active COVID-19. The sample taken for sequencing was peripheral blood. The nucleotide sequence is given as TGTGCCCCGAGGCGGGGTGGCGAAAAACTGTTTTTT. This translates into CAPRRGGEKLFF.